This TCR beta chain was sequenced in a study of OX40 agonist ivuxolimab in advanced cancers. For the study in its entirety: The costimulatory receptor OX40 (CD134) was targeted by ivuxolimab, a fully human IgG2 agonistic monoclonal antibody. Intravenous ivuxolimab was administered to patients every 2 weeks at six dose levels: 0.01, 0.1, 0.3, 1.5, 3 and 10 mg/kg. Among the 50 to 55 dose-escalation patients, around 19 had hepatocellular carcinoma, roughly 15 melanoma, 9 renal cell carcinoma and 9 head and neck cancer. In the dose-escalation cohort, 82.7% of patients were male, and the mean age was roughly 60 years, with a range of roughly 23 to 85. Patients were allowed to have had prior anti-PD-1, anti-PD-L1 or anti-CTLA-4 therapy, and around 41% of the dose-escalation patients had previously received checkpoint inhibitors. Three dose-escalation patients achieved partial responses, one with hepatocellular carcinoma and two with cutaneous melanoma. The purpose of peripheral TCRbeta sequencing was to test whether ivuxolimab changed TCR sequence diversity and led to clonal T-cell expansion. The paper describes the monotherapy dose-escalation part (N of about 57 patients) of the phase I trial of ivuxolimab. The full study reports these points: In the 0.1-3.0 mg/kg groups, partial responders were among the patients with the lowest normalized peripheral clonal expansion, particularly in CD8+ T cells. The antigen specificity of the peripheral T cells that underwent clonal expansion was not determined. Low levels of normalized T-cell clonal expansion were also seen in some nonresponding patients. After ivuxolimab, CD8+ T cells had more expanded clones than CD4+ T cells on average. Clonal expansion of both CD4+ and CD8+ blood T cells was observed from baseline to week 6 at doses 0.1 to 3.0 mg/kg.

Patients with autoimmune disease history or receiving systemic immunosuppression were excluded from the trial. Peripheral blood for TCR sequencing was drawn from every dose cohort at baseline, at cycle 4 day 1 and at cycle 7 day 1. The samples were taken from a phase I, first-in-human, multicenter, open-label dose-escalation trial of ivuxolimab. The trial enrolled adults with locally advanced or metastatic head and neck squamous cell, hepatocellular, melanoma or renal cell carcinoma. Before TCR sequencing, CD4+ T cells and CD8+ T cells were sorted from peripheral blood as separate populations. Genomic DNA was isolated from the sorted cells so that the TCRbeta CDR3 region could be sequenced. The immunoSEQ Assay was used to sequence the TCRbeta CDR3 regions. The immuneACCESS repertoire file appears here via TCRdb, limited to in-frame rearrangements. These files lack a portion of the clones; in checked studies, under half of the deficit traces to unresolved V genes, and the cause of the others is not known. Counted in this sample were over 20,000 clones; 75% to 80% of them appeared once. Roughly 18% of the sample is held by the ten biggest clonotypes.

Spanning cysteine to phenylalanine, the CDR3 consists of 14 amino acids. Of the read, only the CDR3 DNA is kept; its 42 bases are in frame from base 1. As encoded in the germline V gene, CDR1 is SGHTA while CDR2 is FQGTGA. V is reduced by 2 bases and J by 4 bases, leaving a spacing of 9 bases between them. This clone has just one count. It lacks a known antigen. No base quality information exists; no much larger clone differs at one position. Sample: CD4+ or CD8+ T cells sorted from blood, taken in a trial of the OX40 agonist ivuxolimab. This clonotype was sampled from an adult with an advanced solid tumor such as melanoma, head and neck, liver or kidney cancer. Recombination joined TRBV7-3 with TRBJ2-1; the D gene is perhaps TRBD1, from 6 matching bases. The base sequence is TGTGCCAGCAGCTTACCCGGACAGTACAATGAGCAGTTCTTC. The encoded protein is CASSLPGQYNEQFF.